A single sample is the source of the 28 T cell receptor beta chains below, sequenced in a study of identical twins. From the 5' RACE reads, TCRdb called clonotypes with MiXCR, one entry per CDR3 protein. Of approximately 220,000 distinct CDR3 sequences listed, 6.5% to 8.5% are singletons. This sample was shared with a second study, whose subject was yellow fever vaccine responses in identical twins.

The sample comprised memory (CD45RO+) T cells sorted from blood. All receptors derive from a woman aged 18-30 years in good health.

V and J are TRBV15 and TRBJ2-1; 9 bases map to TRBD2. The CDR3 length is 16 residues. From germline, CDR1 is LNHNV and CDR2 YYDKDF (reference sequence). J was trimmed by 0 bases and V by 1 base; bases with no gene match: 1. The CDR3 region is CATSRGLAVSYNEQFF. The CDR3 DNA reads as TGTGCCACCAGCAGAGGACTAGCGGTCTCCTACAATGAGCAGTTCTTC.

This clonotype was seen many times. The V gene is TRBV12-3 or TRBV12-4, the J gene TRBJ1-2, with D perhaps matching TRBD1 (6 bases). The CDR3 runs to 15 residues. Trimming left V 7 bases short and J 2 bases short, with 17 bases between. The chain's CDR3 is CASTEAGAGNYGYTF. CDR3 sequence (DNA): TGTGCCAGCACCGAAGCAGGGGCGGGGAACTATGGCTACACCTTC.

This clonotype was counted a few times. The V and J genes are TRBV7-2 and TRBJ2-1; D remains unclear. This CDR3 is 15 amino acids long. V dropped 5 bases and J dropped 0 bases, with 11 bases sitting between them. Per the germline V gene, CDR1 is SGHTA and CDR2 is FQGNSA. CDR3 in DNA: TGTGCCAGCAGCCGCGGTAGGAGCTCCTACAATGAGCAGTTCTTC. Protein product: CASSRGRSSYNEQFF.

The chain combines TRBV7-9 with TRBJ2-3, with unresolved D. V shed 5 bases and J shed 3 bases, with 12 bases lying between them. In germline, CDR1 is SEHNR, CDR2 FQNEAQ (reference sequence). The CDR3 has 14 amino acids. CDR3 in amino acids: CASSPGLTTDTQYF. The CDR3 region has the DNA TGTGCCAGCAGCCCCGGGCTTACGACAGATACGCAGTATTTT.

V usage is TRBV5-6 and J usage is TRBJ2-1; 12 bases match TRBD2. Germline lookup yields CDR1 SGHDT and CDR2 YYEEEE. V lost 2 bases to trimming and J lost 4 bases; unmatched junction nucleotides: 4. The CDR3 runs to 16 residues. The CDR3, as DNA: TGTGCCAGCAGCTTACCGACTAGCGGGAGTTACAATGAGCAGTTCTTC. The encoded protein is CASSLPTSGSYNEQFF.

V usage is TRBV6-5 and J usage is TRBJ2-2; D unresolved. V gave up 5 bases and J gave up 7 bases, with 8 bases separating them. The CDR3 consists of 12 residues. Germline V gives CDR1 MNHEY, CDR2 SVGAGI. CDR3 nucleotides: TGTGCCAGCAGTACTAAGCTCGGGGAGCTGTTTTTT. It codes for CASSTKLGELFF.

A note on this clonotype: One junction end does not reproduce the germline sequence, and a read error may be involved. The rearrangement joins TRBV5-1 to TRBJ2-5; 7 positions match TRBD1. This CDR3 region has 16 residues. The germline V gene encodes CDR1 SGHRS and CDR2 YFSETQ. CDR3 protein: CASSTPSGQLREAQYF. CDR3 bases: TGCGCCAGCAGCACGCCCTCGGGACAGCTAAGAGAGGCCCAGTACTTC.

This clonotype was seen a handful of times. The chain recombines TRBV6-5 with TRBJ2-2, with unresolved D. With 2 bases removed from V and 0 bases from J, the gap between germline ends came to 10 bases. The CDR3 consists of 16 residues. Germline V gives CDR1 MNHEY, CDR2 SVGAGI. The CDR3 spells CASSYGWTANTGELFF. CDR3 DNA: TGTGCCAGCAGTTACGGATGGACCGCGAACACCGGGGAGCTGTTTTTT.

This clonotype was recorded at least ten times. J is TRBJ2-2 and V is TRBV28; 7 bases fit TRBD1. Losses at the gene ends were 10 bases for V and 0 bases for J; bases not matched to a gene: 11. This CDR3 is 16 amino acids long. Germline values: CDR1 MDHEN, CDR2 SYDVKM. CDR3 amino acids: CATYASGQPNTGELFF. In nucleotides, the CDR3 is TGTGCCACTTACGCCTCGGGACAGCCGAACACCGGGGAGCTGTTTTTT.

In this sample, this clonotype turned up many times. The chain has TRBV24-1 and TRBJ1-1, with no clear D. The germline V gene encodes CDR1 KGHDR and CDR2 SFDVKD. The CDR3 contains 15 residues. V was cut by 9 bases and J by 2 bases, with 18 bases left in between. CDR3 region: CATSESKGLNTEAFF. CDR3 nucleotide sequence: TGTGCCACCTCAGAATCCAAAGGATTAAACACTGAAGCTTTCTTT.

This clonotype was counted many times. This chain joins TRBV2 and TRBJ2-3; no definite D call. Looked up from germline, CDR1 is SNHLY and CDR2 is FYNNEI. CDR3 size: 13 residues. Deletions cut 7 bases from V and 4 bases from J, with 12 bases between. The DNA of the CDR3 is TGTGCCAGCAAGCCAACGCTCGCAGATACGCAGTATTTT. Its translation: CASKPTLADTQYF.

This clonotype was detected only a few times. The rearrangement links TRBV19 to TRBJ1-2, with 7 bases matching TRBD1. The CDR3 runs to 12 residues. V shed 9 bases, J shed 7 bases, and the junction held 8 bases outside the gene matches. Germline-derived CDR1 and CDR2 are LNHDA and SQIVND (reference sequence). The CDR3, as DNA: TGTGCCAGCGAGACTAGACAGGGTGGCTACACCTTC. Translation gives CASETRQGGYTF.

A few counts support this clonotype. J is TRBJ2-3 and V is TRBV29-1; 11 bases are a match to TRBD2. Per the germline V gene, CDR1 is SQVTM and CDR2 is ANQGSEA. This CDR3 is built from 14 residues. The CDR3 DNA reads TGCAGTTCCGGTCTAGCGGGAGGCTCAGATACGCAGTATTTT. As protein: CSSGLAGGSDTQYF.

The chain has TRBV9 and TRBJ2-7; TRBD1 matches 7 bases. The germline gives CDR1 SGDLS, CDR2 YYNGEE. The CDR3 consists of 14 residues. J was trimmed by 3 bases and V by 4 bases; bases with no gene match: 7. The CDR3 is CASSPPAGGYEQYF. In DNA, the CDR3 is TGTGCCAGCAGCCCCCCCGCAGGGGGCTACGAGCAGTACTTC.

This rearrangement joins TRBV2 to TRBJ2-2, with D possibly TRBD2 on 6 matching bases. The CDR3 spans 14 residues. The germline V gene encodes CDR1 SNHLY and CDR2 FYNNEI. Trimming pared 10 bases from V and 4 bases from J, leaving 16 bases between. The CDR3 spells CATREFVSTGELFF. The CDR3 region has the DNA TGTGCCACCCGGGAGTTCGTGTCCACCGGGGAGCTGTTTTTT.

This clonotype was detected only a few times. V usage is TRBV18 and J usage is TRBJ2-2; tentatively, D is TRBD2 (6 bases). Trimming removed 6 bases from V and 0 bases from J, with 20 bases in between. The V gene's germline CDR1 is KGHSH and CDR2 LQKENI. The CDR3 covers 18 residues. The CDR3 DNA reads TGTGCCAGCTCCCGAAGCGACTTTAGCGGATCGAACACCGGGGAGCTGTTTTTT. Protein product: CASSRSDFSGSNTGELFF.

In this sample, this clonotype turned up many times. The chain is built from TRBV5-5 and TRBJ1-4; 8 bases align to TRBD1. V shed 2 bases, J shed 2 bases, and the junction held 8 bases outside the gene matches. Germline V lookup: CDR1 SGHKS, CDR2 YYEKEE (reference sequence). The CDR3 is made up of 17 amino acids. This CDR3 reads CASSLTGTGGTNEKLFF. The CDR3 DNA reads TGTGCCAGCAGCTTAACAGGGACAGGCGGCACTAATGAAAAACTGTTTTTT.

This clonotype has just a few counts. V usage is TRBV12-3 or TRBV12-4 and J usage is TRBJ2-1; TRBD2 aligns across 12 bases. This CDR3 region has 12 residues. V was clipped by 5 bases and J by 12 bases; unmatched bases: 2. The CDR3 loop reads CASSMTSGGQFF. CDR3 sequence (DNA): TGTGCCAGCAGTATGACTAGCGGGGGGCAGTTCTTC.

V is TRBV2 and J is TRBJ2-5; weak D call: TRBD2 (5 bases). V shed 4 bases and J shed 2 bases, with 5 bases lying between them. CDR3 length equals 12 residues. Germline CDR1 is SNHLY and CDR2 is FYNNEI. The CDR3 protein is CASSGGQETQYF. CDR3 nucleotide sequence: TGTGCCAGCAGTGGCGGGCAAGAGACCCAGTACTTC.

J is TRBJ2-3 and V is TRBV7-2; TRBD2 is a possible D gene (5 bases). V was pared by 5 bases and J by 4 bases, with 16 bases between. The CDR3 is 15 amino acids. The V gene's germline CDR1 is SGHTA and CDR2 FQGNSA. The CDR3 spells CASSTRAPSPDTQYF. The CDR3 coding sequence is TGTGCCAGCAGCACACGGGCCCCTAGCCCAGATACGCAGTATTTT.

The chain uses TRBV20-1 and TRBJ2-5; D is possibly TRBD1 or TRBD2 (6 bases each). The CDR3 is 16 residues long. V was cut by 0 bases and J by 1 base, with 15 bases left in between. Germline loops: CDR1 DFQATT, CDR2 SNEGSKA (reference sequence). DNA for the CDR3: TGCAGTGCTAGAGAGAGTAGCCGGGGGCCCCAAGAGACCCAGTACTTC. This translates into CSARESSRGPQETQYF.

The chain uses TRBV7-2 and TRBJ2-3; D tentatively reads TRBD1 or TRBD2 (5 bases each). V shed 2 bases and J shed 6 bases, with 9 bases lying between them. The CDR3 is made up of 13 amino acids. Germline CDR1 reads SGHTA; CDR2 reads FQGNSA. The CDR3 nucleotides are TGTGCCAGCAGCTTATTGAGGGACGATACGCAGTATTTT. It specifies CASSLLRDDTQYF.

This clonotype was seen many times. The CDR3 loop reads CASSQRKITGLPTHTDTQYF. CDR3 nucleotide sequence: TGTGCCAGCAGCCAAAGAAAGATCACCGGGCTACCCACGCACACAGATACGCAGTATTTT. The genes are TRBV12-3 or TRBV12-4 and TRBJ2-3, with D hard to call. The CDR3 is made up of 20 amino acids. The V gene lost 6 bases and the J gene lost 2 bases, with 30 bases spanning the gap.

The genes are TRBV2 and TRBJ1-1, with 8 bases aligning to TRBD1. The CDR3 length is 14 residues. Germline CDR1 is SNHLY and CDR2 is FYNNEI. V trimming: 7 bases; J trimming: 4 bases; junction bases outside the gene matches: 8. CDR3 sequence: CASIGTGELTEAFF. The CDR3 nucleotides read TGTGCCAGCATTGGGACAGGAGAACTCACTGAAGCTTTCTTT.

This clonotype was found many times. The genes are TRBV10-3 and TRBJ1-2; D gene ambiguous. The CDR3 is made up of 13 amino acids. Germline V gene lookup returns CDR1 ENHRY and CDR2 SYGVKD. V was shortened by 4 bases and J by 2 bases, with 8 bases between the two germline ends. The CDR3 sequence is CAISVDTNYGYTF. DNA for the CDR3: TGTGCCATCAGTGTCGACACCAACTATGGCTACACCTTC.

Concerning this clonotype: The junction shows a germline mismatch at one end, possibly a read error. The CDR3 nucleotides are TGTGCCACCAGCAGTGGGGGTACGGGGTCAGATGCGCAGTATTTT. Its translation: CATSSGGTGSDAQYF. J is TRBJ2-3 and V is TRBV15, with D perhaps matching TRBD1 or TRBD2 (5 bases each). The CDR3 covers 15 residues. CDR1 is LNHNV, CDR2 YYDKDF, per germline (reference sequence).

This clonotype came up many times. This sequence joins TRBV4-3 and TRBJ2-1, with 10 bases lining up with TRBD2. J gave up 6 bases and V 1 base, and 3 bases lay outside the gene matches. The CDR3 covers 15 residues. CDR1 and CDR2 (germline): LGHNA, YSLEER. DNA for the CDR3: TGCGCCAGCAGCCAAGGGGCTAGCGGGGGCAATGAGCAGTTCTTC. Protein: CASSQGASGGNEQFF.

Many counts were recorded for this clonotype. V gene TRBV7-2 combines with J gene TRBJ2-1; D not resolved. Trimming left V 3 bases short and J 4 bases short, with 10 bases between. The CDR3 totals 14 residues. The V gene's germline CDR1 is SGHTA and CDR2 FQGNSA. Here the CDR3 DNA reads TGTGCCAGCAGCTTTAGTAGCAGTTACAATGAGCAGTTCTTC. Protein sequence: CASSFSSSYNEQFF.